The 9 T cell receptor beta chains given below trace back to one sample, sequenced in a study of blood T cell repertoires in COVID-19. TCRdb's copy holds only in-frame clones and misses some; the assay was immunoSEQ multiplex PCR. The sample yields roughly 100,000 clones, around 74% seen once. The specimen sequenced was peripheral blood. All receptors derive from an older woman with acute or convalescent COVID-19.

In its sample, this clone was seen once. V is TRBV28 and J is TRBJ1-5; tentative D call: TRBD1 (5 bases). V lost 3 bases to trimming and J lost 2 bases, with 17 bases between them. The CDR3 loop spans 17 amino acids. Germline loops: CDR1 MDHEN, CDR2 SYDVKM. The CDR3 loop is CASSFTDIGDGNQPQHF. CDR3 DNA: TGTGCCAGCAGTTTCACGGACATCGGAGATGGCAATCAGCCCCAGCATTTT.

V usage is TRBV5-6 and J usage is TRBJ2-2, with 12 positions matching TRBD2. The CDR3 length is 17 residues. The junction had 6 bases not matched to a gene; V was cut back by 5 bases and J by 1 base. From germline, CDR1 is SGHDT and CDR2 YYEEEE. The CDR3 region is CASRQLAGGRNTGELFF. The DNA of the CDR3 is TGTGCCAGCAGGCAACTAGCGGGGGGCCGGAACACCGGGGAGCTGTTTTTT.

A single count supports this clone. V is TRBV18 and J is TRBJ2-3; TRBD2 might be the D (7 bases). The CDR3 extends over 15 amino acids. Germline V gene lookup returns CDR1 KGHSH and CDR2 LQKENI. The V and J ends lost 4 bases and 0 bases respectively, with 11 bases between them. CDR3 residues: CASSLAGASTDTQYF. As DNA, the CDR3 is TGTGCCAGCTCACTTGCGGGGGCTAGCACAGATACGCAGTATTTT. The full variable domain, rest sourced from reference TRBV18 and TRBJ2-3, is NAGVMQNPRHLVRRRGQEARLRCSPMKGHSHVYWYRQLPEEGLKFMVYLQKENIIDESGMPKERFSAEFPKEGPSILRIQQVVRGDSAAYFCASSLAGASTDTQYFGPGTRLTVL.

The rearrangement uses TRBV27 and TRBJ2-2; 13 positions agree with TRBD2. CDR1 and CDR2 (germline): MNHEY, SMNVEV (reference sequence). V lost 4 bases and J lost 6; bases outside the gene matches: 5. This CDR3 is 16 amino acids long. CDR3 DNA: TGTGCCAGCAGTTCACTAGCGGGGGGGTTGGCCGGGGAGCTGTTTTTT. This sequence encodes CASSSLAGGLAGELFF.

This clone was seen only a few times. The rearrangement joins TRBV3-1 (or the pseudogene TRBV3-2) to TRBJ2-2, with D perhaps TRBD1 (5 bases). CDR1 and CDR2 from the germline V gene are LGHDT and YNNKEL (reference sequence). The ends were cut back, 5 bases at V and 1 base at J, with 8 bases in the middle. The CDR3 sequence is 14 residues long. CDR3 amino acids: CASSIGVNTGELFF. CDR3 nucleotide sequence: TGTGCCAGCAGCATAGGGGTGAACACCGGGGAGCTGTTTTTT.

This clone was observed a few times. The J gene is TRBJ1-4, the V gene TRBV5-6; a possible D gene is TRBD1 (5 bases). From germline, CDR1 is SGHDT and CDR2 YYEEEE. The CDR3 length is 15 residues. V was clipped by 0 bases and J by 3 bases, with 9 bases between them. Here the CDR3 reads CASSLVGAPNEKLFF. CDR3 bases: TGTGCCAGCAGCTTGGTAGGGGCACCTAATGAAAAACTGTTTTTT.

With regard to this clone: The junction does not match germline at one end; this may be a read error. This chain uses TRBV19 with TRBJ1-1; a weak D match, TRBD1 (6 bases). The CDR3 length is 14 residues. The germline gives CDR1 LNHDA, CDR2 SQIVND (reference sequence). CDR3 residues: CARGGERGNAEAFF. For the CDR3, the DNA is TGTGCCCGCGGGGGGGAAAGGGGGAACGCTGAAGCTTTCTTT. The variable domain in full, with the rest retrieved from reference TRBV19 and TRBJ1-1, is DGGITQSPKYLFRKEGQNVTLSCEQNLNHDAMYWYRQDPGQGLRLIYYSQIVNDFQKGDIAEGYSVSREKKESFPLTVTSAQKNPTAFYLCARGGERGNAEAFFGQGTRLTVV.

Written as DNA, the CDR3 is TGTGCCAGCAGTTACGGCAGGCGTGAAAAACTGTTTTTT. Its protein is CASSYGRREKLFF. This sequence joins TRBV6-6 and TRBJ1-4; D is unresolved. The germline V and J ends were trimmed by 2 bases and 7 bases, with 8 bases remaining between them. The length of the CDR3 is 13 residues. Germline CDR1 reads MNHNY; CDR2 reads SVGAGI (reference sequence).

The chain is built from TRBV10-3 and TRBJ2-7; D call uncertain. V was pared by 3 bases and J by 3 bases, with 6 bases between. This CDR3 comprises 12 residues. Germline V gene sequence: CDR1 ENHRY, CDR2 SYGVKD. This CDR3 reads CAISDRLYEQYF. The CDR3 region has the DNA TGTGCCATCAGTGATCGACTCTACGAGCAGTACTTC.